This T cell receptor beta chain came from a study of CD8 T cells in ankylosing spondylitis. Study-wide points: Within ankylosing spondylitis blood, a TCR beta motif made up of several highly homologous variants appeared to be characteristic. Some motif variants had been reported before (in reactive arthritis synovial fluid and blood). Disease-linked clones reportedly concentrated significantly in matched ankylosing spondylitis synovial fluid.

This clonotype was recorded at least ten times. No antigen is known for it. One entry per CDR3 protein, called by TCRdb with MiXCR from the 5' RACE reads. The sample yields tens of thousands of distinct CDR3 sequences, about a sixth seen once. CDR1 LGHNA and CDR2 YNFKEQ come from the germline V gene. Trimming removed 4 bases from V and 6 bases from J; junction bases left unmatched: 4. The CDR3 loop spans 13 amino acids. Material: blood. The V gene is TRBV4-2, the J gene TRBJ1-1; 8 nucleotides match TRBD1. The sequence was collected from a male donor with ankylosing spondylitis or in good health (not recorded which). The DNA for the CDR3 is TGTGCCAGCAGCCTCGACAGGGGAGCTGAAGCTTTCTTT. Its protein product is CASSLDRGAEAFF.